This T cell receptor beta chain was profiled in a study of blood T cells in healthy people across ages. Overall study findings and caveats: Comparison with aged donors showed that long-lived donors had more naive CD4+ cells and higher diversity.

As to this clonotype: The antigen remains unidentified.

A second PCR of 7 to 11 cycles used a sample-barcoded 5' primer and a J-beta primer mix. TCRdb re-called the 5' RACE reads through MiXCR, storing one row per CDR3 protein. The sample consists of 540,000 or so distinct CDR3 sequences, approximately 27% of them appearing once. Material for sequencing was blood. This receptor was obtained from a woman between 65 and 79 years old in good health.

The CDR3 DNA sequence: TGCAGTGCTAGAGCCGTACTGGACAGCCCTGGGCGGGAGACCCAGTACTTC. It specifies CSARAVLDSPGRETQYF. J is TRBJ2-5 and V is TRBV20-1, with D possibly TRBD1 on 6 matching bases. Germline CDR1 is DFQATT and CDR2 is SNEGSKA (reference sequence). This CDR3 is built from 17 residues. V was cut by 1 base and J by 5 bases, with 23 bases left in between.